This T cell receptor beta chain was captured by sequencing in a study of CD4 T cells in relation to SARS-CoV-2 and coronaviruses (dated by TCRdb to the early 2020s). Notes on the research overall: In the ViraFEST assay, PBMCs were cultured with antigen for around eleven days, after which TCR beta CDR3s were sequenced to identify antigen-specific clonal expansions. The negative reference condition was either a culture with an HIV-1 Nef peptide pool or a culture with no peptide. The Adaptive Biotechnologies TCR-sequencing kit was used to sequence samples from a few pre-COVID donors and the naive versus memory experiments, while other data came from Illumina-based sequencing. The study assessed, at the TCR clonotype level, memory CD4+ T cell crossreactivity between SARS-CoV-2 and common cold coronavirus spike proteins. For other donors in the study, expansion assays were sequenced with a different, Illumina-based TCR-beta assay. Using patient-derived lymphoblastoid cell lines, the shared crossreactive spike epitopes were mapped to their HLA restriction. The research as a whole found: No donor contributed both pre-pandemic and post-infection samples, which limited tracing the source of pre-existing responses. Roughly 64% of donors had memory CD4+ clonotypes that crossrecognized SARS-CoV-2 and at least one common cold coronavirus spike. Compared with monoreactive clones, crossreactive clones had significantly weaker SARS-CoV-2-driven expansion, a result consistent with antigenic imprinting. Crossreactivity analysis centred on spike protein, so crossreactivity against other viral proteins was not assessed. Small numbers of patients and of tested TCRs limited the study.

CD4+ T cells from unexposed donors were collected before the COVID-19 pandemic (2011-2018). The EasySep CD4+ T cell isolation kit was used to isolate CD4+ T cells once the cultures had run for ten to eleven days. Unexposed donor CD4+ T cells were tested for reactivity to SARS-CoV-2 S and N and four common cold coronavirus spike pools, as cell number allowed. PBMCs were cultured at around 2 million per well in IMDM supplemented with 5% human AB serum and roughly 10 IU/ml IL-2. Half of the culture medium was replaced with fresh IL-2-containing medium on days 3 and 7. Triplicate replicate wells were generally used for each peptide culture condition. Leukapheresis product for the unexposed donors was purchased commercially. PBMCs were isolated from leukapheresis product or whole blood by Ficoll-Paque PLUS gradient centrifugation. PBMCs were either cryopreserved at -140°C or used fresh in the expansion assay. The QIAamp Micro DNA Kit was used to extract genomic DNA from the CD4+ T cells.

There are 14 amino acids in the CDR3, from cysteine to phenylalanine inclusive. Just CDR3 DNA is preserved here, 42 bases in frame from base 1. The germline V gene (reference sequence) gives CDR1 as LNHDA and CDR2 as SQIVND. The V end gives up 8 bases and the J end 0 bases, leaving 4 bases in the junction not matched to a gene. Library generation was performed with the immunoSEQ multiplex PCR assay. On the authors' methods: During preprocessing, nonproductive sequences were removed, along with CDR3s that did not begin with C, did not end with F or W, or were shorter than 7 amino acids. Antigen-specific clonotypes were called with the MANAFEST web app on the basis of expansion relative to the reference and to other culture wells. A clone was considered positive if the clone showed significant expansion compared with the reference culture in 2 of 3 replicate wells at an FDR below 0.05. A further requirement for positive clones was significant expansion compared with all other tandem wells, along with an odds ratio above 5. CDR3 homology was measured as pairwise Levenshtein distance, computed with the stringdist R package after trimming three terminal residues from each end. The clones in this table, taken by TCRdb from immuneACCESS, are in-frame only. Not every clone is retained; where verified, under half of the shortfall comes from an unresolved V gene, and the cause of the rest is unknown. V and J calls and clone size are those listed in that table; D and trimming were worked out from the DNA. A total of more than 20,000 clones appear in this sample, approximately 82% of them only once. Around 16% of the sample lies in the top ten.

For this clone: Its antigen has not been determined. Base qualities were left out, and no much larger clone turns up one base away.

This sequence was found in a human donor in good health. Sequencing input: CD4+ T cells from PBMCs, cultured in vitro. The chain is made from TRBV19 and TRBJ2-3; the central 8 bases match TRBD1. The CDR3 has the sequence CASGTGGSTDTQYF. Here is the DNA: TGTGCCAGTGGAACAGGGGGTAGCACAGATACGCAGTATTTT.